The present T cell receptor (beta chain) was sequenced within a study of blood T cells in healthy people across ages. Using a J-beta primer mix together with a sample-barcoded 5' primer, a second PCR was run for roughly 6 to 11 cycles. TCRdb independently ran MiXCR on the 5' RACE reads; one entry per CDR3 protein. Of 1 million or so distinct CDR3 sequences in the sample, over 35% were seen once. Remarks on this clonotype: One junction end does not reproduce the germline sequence, and a read error may be involved.

The V gene's germline CDR1 is MNHEY and CDR2 SVGAGI. This CDR3 is 14 amino acids long. The source of this sequence is a woman in her fifties or sixties in good health. The J gene is TRBJ2-7, the V gene TRBV6-5, with 10 bases lining up with TRBD1. The tail of the sequence fits TRBJ2-5 better, so the J call may be wrong. Source material: blood. The CDR3 sequence is CVSSATGGEETQYF. The CDR3 region has the DNA TGTGTCAGCAGTGCGACAGGGGGCGAAGAGACCCAGTACTTC.